Shown below are 29 T cell receptor beta chains from a single sample sequenced in a study of T cell responses to AZD1222 COVID-19 vaccine. Libraries were prepared by immunoSEQ multiplex PCR; TCRdb keeps only in-frame clonotypes and omits some of them. The sample consists of 120,000 to 150,000 clones, 80% to 85% of them appearing once. The starting material was peripheral blood, obtained on day 0 of MenACWY control vaccination. Receptors originate from an adult in good health.

The J gene is TRBJ2-7, the V gene TRBV7-6, with TRBD2 as a possible D gene (6 bases). This CDR3 has 16 residues. V was trimmed by 0 bases and J by 7 bases, leaving 19 bases between them. Germline CDR1 and CDR2: SGHVS and FNYEAQ. CDR3 amino acids: CASSLASAGTLGEQYF. The CDR3 region has the DNA TGTGCCAGCAGCTTAGCCTCCGCAGGGACTCTTGGAGAGCAGTACTTC. The complete variable domain, with remaining parts taken from reference TRBV7-6 and TRBJ2-7, reads GAGVSQSPRYKVTKRGQDVALRCDPISGHVSLYWYRQALGQGPEFLTYFNYEAQQDKSGLPNDRFSAERPEGSISTLTIQRTEQRDSAMYRCASSLASAGTLGEQYFGPGTRLTVT.

The chain recombines TRBV5-1 with TRBJ1-1, with D possibly being TRBD1 (5 bases). This CDR3 has 11 residues. CDR1 SGHRS and CDR2 YFSETQ come from the germline V gene. With 2 bases removed from V and 9 bases from J, the gap between germline ends came to 8 bases. The CDR3 spells CASSLGAKAFF. DNA for the CDR3: TGCGCCAGCAGCTTAGGGGCCAAAGCTTTCTTT.

This sequence joins TRBV20-1 and TRBJ2-3; TRBD2 is a possible D gene (6 bases). Trimming removed 3 bases at V and 4 bases at J, with 17 bases between. CDR1 is DFQATT and CDR2 is SNEGSKA in the germline V gene (reference sequence). This CDR3 comprises 15 residues. This CDR3 is CSASPGRGLPDTQYF. CDR3 nucleotide sequence: TGCAGTGCTAGTCCAGGGCGGGGACTCCCAGATACGCAGTATTTT.

The chain recombines TRBV28 with TRBJ2-7; 7 bases map to TRBD1. V lost 3 bases to trimming and J lost 9 bases; unmatched junction nucleotides: 8. This CDR3 spans 13 amino acids. The germline V gene has CDR1 MDHEN and CDR2 SYDVKM. The CDR3 coding sequence is TGTGCCAGCAGTTTCCCAGCAGGGGGTTCGCAGTACGTC. This sequence encodes CASSFPAGGSQYV.

The DNA of the CDR3 is TGTGCCAGCAGCCACTCGCGAGGGGCTAGCACAGATACGCAGTATTTT. It specifies CASSHSRGASTDTQYF. The genes are TRBV3-1 (or the pseudogene TRBV3-2) and TRBJ2-3; the D call may be TRBD1 or TRBD2 (5 bases each). The ends were cut back, 3 bases at V and 0 bases at J, with 13 bases in the middle. Germline V CDR1 and CDR2: LGHDT, YNNKEL (reference sequence). The CDR3 has 16 residues.

The chain carries TRBV6-5 and TRBJ1-6; 10 bases map to TRBD1. The CDR3 has 15 residues. Germline assignment: CDR1 MNHEY and CDR2 SVGAGI. V was pared by 7 bases and J by 7 bases, with 7 bases of the junction left unmatched. CDR3 residues: CASKPPGQGNSPLHF. The DNA of the CDR3 is TGTGCCAGCAAACCTCCGGGACAGGGGAATTCACCCCTCCACTTT.

CDR3 residues: CASSEGTAGNTIYF. The CDR3 coding sequence is TGTGCCAGTAGTGAAGGGACGGCAGGAAACACCATATATTTT. The V and J genes are TRBV19 and TRBJ1-3, with D perhaps matching TRBD1 (5 bases). Trimming shortened V by 5 bases and J by 4 bases, and 12 bases separated the two germline ends. CDR1 LNHDA and CDR2 SQIVND come from the germline V gene (reference sequence). The CDR3 extends over 14 amino acids.

This clone came up a few times. For the CDR3, the DNA is TGTGCCAGCTCACGTTCGGCAGGGACTAGCTGGGATGAGCAGTTCTTC. Translating gives CASSRSAGTSWDEQFF. This rearrangement joins TRBV18 to TRBJ2-1, with 9 bases lining up with TRBD2. CDR1 and CDR2 from the germline V gene are KGHSH and LQKENI. V lost 4 bases and J lost 8; bases outside the gene matches: 12. The CDR3 length is 16 residues.

V gene TRBV6-5 combines with J gene TRBJ1-1, with no clear D. The CDR3 is 14 amino acids. From germline, CDR1 is MNHEY and CDR2 SVGAGI. V lost 7 bases and J 4 bases, leaving 16 bases between the germline ends. The CDR3 is CASIFAGLSTEAFF. CDR3 DNA: TGTGCCAGCATATTTGCAGGACTGAGCACTGAAGCTTTCTTT.

A single count supports this clone. This chain joins TRBV11-2 and TRBJ1-5; D uncertain. This CDR3 region has 13 residues. The germline CDR1 and CDR2 sequences are SGHAT and FQNNGV. Trimming removed 1 base at V and 4 bases at J, with 5 bases between. CDR3 sequence reads: CASSLGENQPQHF. The CDR3 DNA reads as TGTGCCAGCAGCTTAGGGGAGAATCAGCCCCAGCATTTT.

This chain connects TRBV5-3 to TRBJ2-7; the D gene is possibly TRBD1 (5 bases). TRBV5-3 is labeled an ORF, and its function is uncertain. The CDR3 has 17 residues. Trimming took off 3 bases at V and 0 bases at J, with 19 bases between the two ends. The CDR3 here is CARSYCEQVNLSYEQYV. CDR3 nucleotide sequence: TGTGCCAGAAGCTATTGTGAACAGGTCAATCTCTCCTACGAGCAGTACGTC.

This clone has a handful of counts. The DNA of the CDR3 is TGCGCCAGCAGCTTGGGGGGTAACTACGAGCAGTACGTC. As protein: CASSLGGNYEQYV. The chain carries TRBV5-1 and TRBJ2-7; D gene ambiguous. Germline V gene lookup returns CDR1 SGHRS and CDR2 YFSETQ. The V end was cut by 0 bases, the J end by 3 bases, with 7 bases between. The CDR3 contains 13 residues.

The rearrangement links TRBV6-1 to TRBJ1-5; possible D gene TRBD1, 6 bases. V shed 6 bases and J shed 7 bases, with 19 bases lying between them. CDR1 is MNHNS and CDR2 is SASEGT in the germline V gene. CDR3 length: 15 residues. This CDR3 reads CASSQRQDGRQPQHF. The DNA of the CDR3 is TGTGCCAGCAGCCAACGACAGGATGGAAGACAGCCCCAGCATTTT.

This clone showed up just a few times. This chain joins TRBV6-5 and TRBJ1-1; a weak D match, TRBD1 (5 bases). This CDR3 has 11 amino acids. Per the germline V gene, CDR1 is MNHEY and CDR2 is SVGAGI. The V gene lost 0 bases and the J gene lost 11 bases, with 7 bases spanning the gap. The CDR3 nucleotides are TGTGCCAGCAGTTACTCGGGGGTTGCTTTCTTT. This translates into CASSYSGVAFF.

The chain carries TRBV5-1 and TRBJ2-5; maybe TRBD1 (6 bases). The CDR3 length is 14 residues. Germline assignment: CDR1 SGHRS and CDR2 YFSETQ. V gave up 0 bases and J gave up 4 bases, with 10 bases separating them. The DNA of the CDR3 is TGCGCCAGCAGCTTGGGCAGGGGCCCAGAGACCCAGTACTTC. Its protein is CASSLGRGPETQYF.

The chain recombines TRBV2 with TRBJ2-7; 10 nucleotides line up with TRBD1. The germline CDR1 and CDR2 sequences are SNHLY and FYNNEI. The CDR3 is 15 amino acids. V lost 3 bases and J lost 5; bases outside the gene matches: 7. The CDR3 nucleotides read TGTGCCAGCAGTGAGGTGTGGGACAGGGGCCACGAGCAGTACGTC. Protein sequence: CASSEVWDRGHEQYV.

The chain employs TRBV15 and TRBJ2-5, with D possibly matching TRBD1 (5 bases). Germline V lookup: CDR1 LNHNV, CDR2 YYDKDF (reference sequence). The V and J ends lost 0 bases and 1 base respectively, with 9 bases between them. The CDR3 has 15 amino acids. CDR3 coding DNA: TGTGCCACCAGCAGAGATCAGGGTACCCAAGAGACCCAGTACTTC. Its protein product is CATSRDQGTQETQYF.

The chain recombines TRBV6-5 with TRBJ1-6, with no clear D. Germline V gene data show CDR1 as MNHEY and CDR2 as SVGAGI. Trimming shortened V by 8 bases and J by 7 bases, and 15 bases separated the two germline ends. The CDR3 totals 14 residues. The CDR3 loop is CASSPDSGNSPLHF. The CDR3 coding sequence is TGTGCCAGCTCCCCAGACTCGGGGAATTCACCCCTCCACTTT.

The chain is built from TRBV5-1 and TRBJ2-2; 10 bases match TRBD2. This CDR3 is 15 amino acids long. Germline V gene lookup returns CDR1 SGHRS and CDR2 YFSETQ. The junction had 0 bases not matched to a gene; V was cut back by 1 base and J by 3 bases. CDR3 nucleotide sequence: TGCGCCAGCAGCTTGACTAGCGGGGACACCGGGGAGCTGTTTTTT. Translation: CASSLTSGDTGELFF.

CDR3 in DNA: TGTGCCAGCAGCCAAGATGGGACAGGCTTGACAATCTACGAGCAGTACTTC. Its protein product is CASSQDGTGLTIYEQYF. The rearrangement joins TRBV3-1 (or the pseudogene TRBV3-2) to TRBJ2-7; 8 nucleotides line up with TRBD1. The CDR3 loop spans 17 amino acids. V lost 0 bases to trimming and J lost 3 bases; unmatched junction nucleotides: 10. Germline values: CDR1 LGHDT, CDR2 YNNKEL (reference sequence).

The chain couples TRBV15 to TRBJ2-5; 13 nucleotides match TRBD2. The CDR3 is 15 amino acids. CDR1 is LNHNV, CDR2 YYDKDF, per germline (reference sequence). V shed 4 bases and J 4 bases; nucleotides not matched to a gene: 3. This chain's CDR3 is CATSKRTSGGETQYF. The CDR3 region has the DNA TGTGCCACCAGCAAAAGGACTAGCGGGGGAGAGACCCAGTACTTC. Looking up the rest from reference TRBV15 and TRBJ2-5 gives the full variable domain: DAMVIQNPRYQVTQFGKPVTLSCSQTLNHNVMYWYQQKSSQAPKLLFHYYDKDFNNEADTPDNFQSRRPNTSFCFLDIRSPGLGDTAMYLCATSKRTSGGETQYFGPGTRLLVL.

This clone has more than one count but fewer than ten. The gene calls are TRBV19 and TRBJ2-3; a possible D gene is TRBD1 (5 bases). Germline V CDR1 and CDR2: LNHDA, SQIVND (reference sequence). Deletions cut 3 bases from V and 2 bases from J, with 15 bases between. CDR3 size: 16 residues. Written as DNA, the CDR3 is TGTGCCAGTAGTATTAAAAGACAGACATTCACAGATACGCAGTATTTT. Encoded protein: CASSIKRQTFTDTQYF.

This clone was detected only a few times. The genes are TRBV5-6 and TRBJ2-3; D remains ambiguous. V was pared by 5 bases and J by 2 bases, with 21 bases between. Germline V CDR1 and CDR2: SGHDT, YYEEEE. This CDR3 has 17 amino acids. The CDR3 coding sequence is TGTGCCAGCAGACTTGATAGTGCCACGGACCCCACAGATACGCAGTATTTT. It is translated as CASRLDSATDPTDTQYF.

The gene calls are TRBV7-6 and TRBJ1-1, with unresolved D. This CDR3 contains 14 residues. Trimming took off 6 bases at V and 1 base at J, with 12 bases between the two ends. Germline values: CDR1 SGHVS, CDR2 FNYEAQ. The chain's CDR3 is CASRDPQRNTEAFF. In nucleotides, the CDR3 is TGTGCCAGCAGGGATCCGCAACGGAACACTGAAGCTTTCTTT. Full variable domain (missing parts from reference TRBV7-6 and TRBJ1-1): GAGVSQSPRYKVTKRGQDVALRCDPISGHVSLYWYRQALGQGPEFLTYFNYEAQQDKSGLPNDRFSAERPEGSISTLTIQRTEQRDSAMYRCASRDPQRNTEAFFGQGTRLTVV.

This clone was detected only a few times. V is TRBV19 and J is TRBJ2-7; D may be TRBD1 or TRBD2 (6 bases each). Trimming took off 7 bases at V and 2 bases at J, with 18 bases between the two ends. This CDR3 spans 15 amino acids. CDR1 is LNHDA and CDR2 is SQIVND in the germline V gene (reference sequence). CDR3 protein: CASKAGGGETYEQYF. The CDR3, as DNA: TGTGCCAGTAAGGCTGGGGGCGGGGAAACCTACGAGCAGTACTTC.

The chain carries TRBV5-8 and TRBJ2-5; D remains unclear. This CDR3 has 15 amino acids. V was trimmed by 0 bases and J by 4 bases, leaving 13 bases between them. Per the germline V gene, CDR1 is SGHTS and CDR2 is YDEGEE. The CDR3 here is CASSLVRTARETQYF. CDR3 coding DNA: TGTGCCAGCAGCTTGGTGAGGACGGCGCGAGAGACCCAGTACTTC.

This clone showed up just a few times. This chain connects TRBV6-5 to TRBJ1-5; 8 bases are a match to TRBD1. Germline CDR1 is MNHEY and CDR2 is SVGAGI. This CDR3 comprises 14 residues. J gave up 7 bases and V 6 bases, and 8 bases lay outside the gene matches. In DNA form, the CDR3 reads TGTGCCAGCAGAAAGACAGGGGTCGGGCAGCCCCAGCATTTT. Its translation: CASRKTGVGQPQHF.

The chain employs TRBV11-2 and TRBJ2-7; D tentatively reads TRBD1 or TRBD2 (6 bases each). The CDR3 runs to 18 residues. Looked up from germline, CDR1 is SGHAT and CDR2 is FQNNGV. The CDR3: CASSSGGKPGAGSDEQYV. The CDR3 DNA is TGTGCCAGCAGCTCTGGGGGGAAGCCGGGGGCAGGCTCCGACGAGCAGTACGTC.

A word on this clone: This sample also contains other DNA sequences that code for the same CDR3. The chain couples TRBV4-1 to TRBJ2-3; D tentatively reads TRBD1 or TRBD2 (5 bases each). The CDR3 is 15 amino acids. The V and J ends lost 4 bases and 3 bases respectively, with 14 bases between them. Germline loops: CDR1 MGHRA, CDR2 YSYEKL. In DNA, the CDR3 is TGCGCCAGCAGCCTGGGGACCCCAGGGACAGATACGCAGTATTTT. Translating gives CASSLGTPGTDTQYF.